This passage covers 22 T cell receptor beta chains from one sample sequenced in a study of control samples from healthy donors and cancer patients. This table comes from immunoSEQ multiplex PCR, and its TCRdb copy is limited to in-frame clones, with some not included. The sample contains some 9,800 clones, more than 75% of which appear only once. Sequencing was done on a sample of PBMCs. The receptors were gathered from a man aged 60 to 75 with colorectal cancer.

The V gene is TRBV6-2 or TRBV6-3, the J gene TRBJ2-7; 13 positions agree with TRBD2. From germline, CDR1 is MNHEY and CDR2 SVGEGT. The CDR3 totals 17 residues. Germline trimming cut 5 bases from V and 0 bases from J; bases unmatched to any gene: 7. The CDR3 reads CASSDGLAGVISYEQYF. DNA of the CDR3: TGTGCCAGCAGTGACGGACTAGCGGGGGTCATCTCCTACGAGCAGTACTTC.

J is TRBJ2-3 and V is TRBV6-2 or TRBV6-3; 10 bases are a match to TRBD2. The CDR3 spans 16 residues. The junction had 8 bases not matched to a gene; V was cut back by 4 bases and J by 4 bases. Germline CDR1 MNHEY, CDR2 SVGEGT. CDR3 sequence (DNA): TGTGCCAGCAGTTCCCTCAGCGGGGGGGCGGCAGATACGCAGTATTTT. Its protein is CASSSLSGGAADTQYF.

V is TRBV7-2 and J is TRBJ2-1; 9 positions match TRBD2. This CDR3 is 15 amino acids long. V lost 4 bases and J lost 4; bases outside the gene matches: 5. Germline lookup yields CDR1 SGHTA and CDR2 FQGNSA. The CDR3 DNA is TGTGCCAGCAGCTCGTCGGGACTAGCTTACAATGAGCAGTTCTTC. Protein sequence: CASSSSGLAYNEQFF.

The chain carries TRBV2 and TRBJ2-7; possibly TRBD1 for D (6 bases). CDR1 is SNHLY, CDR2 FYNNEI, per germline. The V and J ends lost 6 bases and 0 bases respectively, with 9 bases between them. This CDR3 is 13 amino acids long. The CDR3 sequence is CASRGTFSYEQYF. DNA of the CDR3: TGTGCCAGCAGGGGGACATTCTCCTACGAGCAGTACTTC. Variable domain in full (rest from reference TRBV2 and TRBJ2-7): EPEVTQTPSHQVTQMGQEVILRCVPISNHLYFYWYRQILGQKVEFLVSFYNNEISEKSEIFDDQFSVERPDGSNFTLKIRSTKLEDSAMYFCASRGTFSYEQYFGPGTRLTVT.

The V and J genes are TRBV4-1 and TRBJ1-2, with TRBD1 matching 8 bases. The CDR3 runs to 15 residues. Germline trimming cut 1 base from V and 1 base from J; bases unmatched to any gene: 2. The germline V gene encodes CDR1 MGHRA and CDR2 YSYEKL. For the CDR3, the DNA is TGCGCCAGCAGCCAAGCCAGGGGGCTTAACTATGGCTACACCTTC. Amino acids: CASSQARGLNYGYTF.

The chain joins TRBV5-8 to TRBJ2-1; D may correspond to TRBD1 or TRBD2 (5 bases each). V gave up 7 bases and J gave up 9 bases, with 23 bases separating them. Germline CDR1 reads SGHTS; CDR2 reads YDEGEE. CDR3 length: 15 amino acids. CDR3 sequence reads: CASWVLPAWGSEQFF. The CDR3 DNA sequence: TGTGCCAGCTGGGTGCTGCCGGCTTGGGGGAGTGAGCAGTTCTTC. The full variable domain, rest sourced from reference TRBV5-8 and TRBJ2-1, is EAGVTQSPTHLIKTRGQQATLRCSPISGHTSVYWYQQALGLGLQFLLWYDEGEERNRGNFPPRFSGRQFPNYSSELNVNALELEDSALYLCASWVLPAWGSEQFFGPGTRLTVL.

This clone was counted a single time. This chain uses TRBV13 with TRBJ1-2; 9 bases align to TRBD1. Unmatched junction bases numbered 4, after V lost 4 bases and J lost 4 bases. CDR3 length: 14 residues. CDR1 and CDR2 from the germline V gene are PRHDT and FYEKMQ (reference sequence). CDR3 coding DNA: TGTGCCAGCAGCTGGGGACAGGGATCCTATGGCTACACCTTC. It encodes CASSWGQGSYGYTF.

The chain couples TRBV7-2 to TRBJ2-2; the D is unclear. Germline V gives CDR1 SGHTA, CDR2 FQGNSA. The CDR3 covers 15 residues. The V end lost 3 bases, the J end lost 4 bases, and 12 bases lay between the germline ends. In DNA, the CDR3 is TGTGCCAGCAGCTTGGGCTTAGGGCTCACCGGGGAGCTGTTTTTT. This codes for CASSLGLGLTGELFF.

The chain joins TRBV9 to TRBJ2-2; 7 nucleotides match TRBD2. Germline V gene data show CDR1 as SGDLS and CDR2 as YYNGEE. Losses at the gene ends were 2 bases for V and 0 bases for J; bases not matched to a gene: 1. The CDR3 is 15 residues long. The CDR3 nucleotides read TGTGCCAGCAGCGTTACTAGCGCGAACACCGGGGAGCTGTTTTTT. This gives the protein CASSVTSANTGELFF.

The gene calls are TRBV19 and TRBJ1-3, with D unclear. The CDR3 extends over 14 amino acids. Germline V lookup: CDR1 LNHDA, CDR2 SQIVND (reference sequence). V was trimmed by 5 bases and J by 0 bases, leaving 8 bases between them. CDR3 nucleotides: TGTGCCAGTAGTTGGGCCAGCTCTGGAAACACCATATATTTT. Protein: CASSWASSGNTIYF.

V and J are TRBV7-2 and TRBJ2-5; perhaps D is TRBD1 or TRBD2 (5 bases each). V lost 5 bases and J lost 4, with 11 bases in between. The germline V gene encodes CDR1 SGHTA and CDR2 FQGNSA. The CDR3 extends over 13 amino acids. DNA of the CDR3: TGTGCCAGCAGCCCCGGGGCCCCAGAGACCCAGTACTTC. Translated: CASSPGAPETQYF.

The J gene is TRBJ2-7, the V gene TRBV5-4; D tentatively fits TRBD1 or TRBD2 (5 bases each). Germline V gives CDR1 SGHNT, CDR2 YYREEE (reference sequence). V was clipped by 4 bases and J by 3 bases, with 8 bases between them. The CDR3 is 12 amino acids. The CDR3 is CASSRGFYEQYF. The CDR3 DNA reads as TGTGCCAGCAGCCGGGGCTTCTACGAGCAGTACTTC.

DNA of the CDR3: TGTGCCAGCAGGCGTATCCAGAGCAATCAGCCCCAGCATTTT. Translating it yields CASRRIQSNQPQHF. The chain has TRBV28 and TRBJ1-5; D gene uncertain. Trimming cost V 6 bases and J 1 base, with 10 bases left between them. The CDR3 covers 14 residues. Per the germline V gene, CDR1 is MDHEN and CDR2 is SYDVKM. The complete variable domain, with remaining parts taken from reference TRBV28 and TRBJ1-5, reads DVKVTQSSRYLVKRTGEKVFLECVQDMDHENMFWYRQDPGLGLRLIYFSYDVKMKEKGDIPEGYSVSREKKERFSLILESASTNQTSMYLCASRRIQSNQPQHFGDGTRLSIL.

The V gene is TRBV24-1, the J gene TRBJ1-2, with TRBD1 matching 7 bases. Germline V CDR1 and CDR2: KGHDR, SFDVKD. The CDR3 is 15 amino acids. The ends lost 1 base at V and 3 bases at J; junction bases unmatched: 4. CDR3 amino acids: CATSDLRGLDYGYTF. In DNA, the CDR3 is TGTGCCACCAGTGATTTAAGGGGGCTTGACTATGGCTACACCTTC.

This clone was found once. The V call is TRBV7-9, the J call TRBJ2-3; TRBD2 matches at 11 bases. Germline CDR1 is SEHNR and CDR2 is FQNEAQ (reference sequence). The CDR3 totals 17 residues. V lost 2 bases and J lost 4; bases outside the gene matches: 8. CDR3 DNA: TGTGCCAGCAGCTTAAAAAGATTAGCGGGGGGGCCAGATACGCAGTATTTT. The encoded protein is CASSLKRLAGGPDTQYF.

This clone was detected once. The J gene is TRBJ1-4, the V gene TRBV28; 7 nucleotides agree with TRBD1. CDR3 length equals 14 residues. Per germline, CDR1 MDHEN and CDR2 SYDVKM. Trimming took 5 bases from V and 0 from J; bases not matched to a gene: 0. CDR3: CASSTGATNEKLFF. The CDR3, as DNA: TGTGCCAGCAGTACAGGGGCAACTAATGAAAAACTGTTTTTT.

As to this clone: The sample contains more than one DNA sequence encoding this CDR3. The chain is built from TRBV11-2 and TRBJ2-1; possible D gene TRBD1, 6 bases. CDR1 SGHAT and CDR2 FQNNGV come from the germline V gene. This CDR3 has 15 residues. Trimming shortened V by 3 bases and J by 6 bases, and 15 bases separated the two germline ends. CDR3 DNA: TGTGCCAGCAGCTTTTCTGGGGGCGCATCCAATGAGCAGTTCTTC. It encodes CASSFSGGASNEQFF.

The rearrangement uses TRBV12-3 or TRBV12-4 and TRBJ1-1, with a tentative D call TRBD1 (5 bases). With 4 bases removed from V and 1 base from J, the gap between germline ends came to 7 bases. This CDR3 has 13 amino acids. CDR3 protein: CASSYTGNTEAFF. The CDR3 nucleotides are TGTGCCAGCAGTTATACAGGGAACACTGAAGCTTTCTTT.

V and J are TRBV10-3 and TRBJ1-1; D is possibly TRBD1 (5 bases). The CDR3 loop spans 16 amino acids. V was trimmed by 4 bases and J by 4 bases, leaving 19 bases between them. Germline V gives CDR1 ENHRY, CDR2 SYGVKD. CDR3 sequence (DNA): TGTGCCATCAGTGGGCCTAGGACGGGGGAGATCACTGAAGCTTTCTTT. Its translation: CAISGPRTGEITEAFF.

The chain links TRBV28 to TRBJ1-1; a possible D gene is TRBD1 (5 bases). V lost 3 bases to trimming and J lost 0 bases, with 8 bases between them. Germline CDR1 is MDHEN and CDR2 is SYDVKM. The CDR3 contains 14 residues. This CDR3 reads CASSFGAVNTEAFF. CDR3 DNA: TGTGCCAGCAGTTTCGGGGCCGTGAACACTGAAGCTTTCTTT.

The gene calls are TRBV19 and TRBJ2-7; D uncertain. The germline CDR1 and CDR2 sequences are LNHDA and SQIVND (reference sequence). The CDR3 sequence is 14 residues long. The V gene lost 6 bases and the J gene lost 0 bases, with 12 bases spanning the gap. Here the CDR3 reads CASSARWSSYEQYF. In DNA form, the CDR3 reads TGTGCCAGTAGCGCCCGGTGGAGCTCCTACGAGCAGTACTTC.

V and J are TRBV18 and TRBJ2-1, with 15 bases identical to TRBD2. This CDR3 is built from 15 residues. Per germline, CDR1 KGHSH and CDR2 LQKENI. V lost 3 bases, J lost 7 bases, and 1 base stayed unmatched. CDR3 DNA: TGTGCCAGCTCACCCGGGACTAGCGGGGGGAATGAGCAGTTCTTC. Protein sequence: CASSPGTSGGNEQFF.